The next 30 T cell receptor beta chains were all read from a single sample in a study of T cells in Graves' hyperthyroidism and ophthalmopathy. What was amplified from RNA transcripts were TCR beta CDR3 regions. HTBI primers were employed in a first-round RT-PCR of the TCR CDR3. TCRdb re-derived calls from the multiplex PCR reads in MiXCR, one entry per CDR3 protein. The sample gives approximately 610,000 distinct CDR3 sequences, roughly 14% of which show up once; approximately 4.3% is in the top ten. Sequenced: blood. The receptors originated from a woman between 35 and 50 years old with Graves' ophthalmopathy.

This clonotype was detected ten times or more. The gene calls are TRBV12-3 or TRBV12-4 and TRBJ2-5, with D possibly matching TRBD2 (7 bases). The CDR3 consists of 14 residues. With 5 bases removed from V and 5 bases from J, the gap between germline ends came to 15 bases. CDR3 coding DNA: TGTGCCAGCAGTCTAGGGGGGGAAGTGGAGACCCAGTACTTC. This gives the protein CASSLGGEVETQYF.

This clonotype has ten or more counts. This rearrangement joins TRBV30 to TRBJ1-1; a weak D match, TRBD1 (5 bases). The ends were cut back, 2 bases at V and 1 base at J, with 11 bases in the middle. The germline gives CDR1 GTSNPN, CDR2 SVGIG (reference sequence). The CDR3 extends over 14 amino acids. CDR3 DNA: TGTGCCTGGAGTACGGGGACTTGGAACACTGAAGCTTTCTTT. Protein sequence: CAWSTGTWNTEAFF.

The rearrangement joins TRBV27 to TRBJ1-1, with D possibly matching TRBD1 (6 bases). This CDR3 has 15 amino acids. The germline gives CDR1 MNHEY, CDR2 SMNVEV (reference sequence). The V and J ends lost 6 bases and 5 bases respectively, with 19 bases between them. CDR3 in DNA: TGTGCCAGCAGGCCACTTGGACAGTCTACGACTGAAGCTTTCTTT. Amino acids: CASRPLGQSTTEAFF.

This clonotype was observed a few times. The chain employs TRBV28 and TRBJ2-7; 8 bases are shared with TRBD1. Unmatched junction bases numbered 11, after V lost 6 bases and J lost 7 bases. Germline V gene data show CDR1 as MDHEN and CDR2 as SYDVKM. This CDR3 is built from 14 residues. The CDR3 reads CASSPTPGQVEQYF. CDR3 sequence (DNA): TGTGCCAGCAGCCCAACTCCGGGACAGGTGGAGCAGTACTTC.

This chain uses TRBV11-1 with TRBJ1-2; 7 bases fit TRBD1. The CDR3 consists of 20 residues. CDR1 SGHAT and CDR2 FQDESV come from the germline V gene (reference sequence). V dropped 0 bases and J dropped 5; count of bases not matched to a gene: 21. The CDR3 reads CASSLARGTGDLKTLYGYTF. The CDR3 DNA reads as TGTGCCAGCAGCTTAGCGAGGGGTACAGGGGACTTAAAAACGCTGTATGGCTACACCTTC.

This clonotype was seen many times. V is TRBV7-8 and J is TRBJ1-1, with D possibly TRBD1 on 5 matching bases. This CDR3 comprises 13 residues. CDR1 and CDR2 (germline): SGHVS, FQNEAQ. Trimming took 5 bases from V and 6 from J, leaving 13 bases between them. CDR3 in amino acids: CASSLGGFAEAFF. CDR3 in DNA: TGTGCCAGCAGCCTGGGGGGGTTCGCTGAAGCTTTCTTT.

This clonotype was seen a handful of times. The J gene is TRBJ2-6, the V gene TRBV11-2; 7 bases match TRBD1. The V segment lost 1 base and the J segment 0 bases; nucleotides outside the gene matches: 9. This CDR3 has 19 amino acids. Germline CDR1 is SGHAT and CDR2 is FQNNGV. This CDR3 reads CASSLGPQGVFSGANVLTF. The CDR3 nucleotides read TGTGCCAGCAGCTTAGGTCCCCAGGGGGTTTTCTCTGGGGCCAACGTCCTGACTTTC.

This clonotype was observed once. Because the CDR3 is missing its conserved closing phenylalanine or tryptophan, this is likely a read error. V and J are TRBV18 and TRBJ1-2, with D maybe TRBD1 (5 bases). This CDR3 spans 14 amino acids. V was pared by 0 bases and J by 5 bases, with 10 bases between. Germline CDR1 reads KGHSH; CDR2 reads LQKENI. The CDR3 protein is CASSPPGTEYGYTL. DNA for the CDR3: TGTGCCAGCTCACCACCCGGGACCGAATATGGCTACACCCTC.

Ten or more counts support this clonotype. V is TRBV6-1 and J is TRBJ1-2; a possible D gene is TRBD1 (5 bases). This CDR3 is 13 amino acids long. The V gene lost 6 bases and the J gene lost 5 bases, with 13 bases spanning the gap. Germline CDR1 MNHNS, CDR2 SASEGT. The CDR3 bases are TGTGCCAGCAGGATGTCGGAGGGGTATGGCTACACCTTC. This codes for CASRMSEGYGYTF.

In its sample, this clonotype was seen many times. J is TRBJ2-5 and V is TRBV4-2; D is ambiguous. The CDR3 is made up of 16 amino acids. Trimming shortened V by 3 bases and J by 5 bases, and 19 bases separated the two germline ends. Germline V gives CDR1 LGHNA, CDR2 YNFKEQ. The CDR3: CASSQIIPGAEETQYF. In nucleotides, the CDR3 is TGTGCCAGCAGCCAGATAATACCGGGTGCGGAGGAGACCCAGTACTTC.

This clonotype was recorded a few times. The chain couples TRBV27 to TRBJ1-5, with 9 nucleotides matching TRBD1. The junction had 7 bases not matched to a gene; V was cut back by 9 bases and J by 4 bases. This CDR3 comprises 14 residues. Germline assignment: CDR1 MNHEY and CDR2 SMNVEV (reference sequence). The CDR3 is CASQLTGGNQPQHF. The CDR3, as DNA: TGTGCCAGTCAACTGACAGGGGGGAATCAGCCCCAGCATTTT.

This clonotype was counted ten times or more. This chain uses TRBV6-1 with TRBJ1-2; D is unresolved. The V end was cut by 6 bases, the J end by 7 bases, with 18 bases between. Germline assignment: CDR1 MNHNS and CDR2 SASEGT. The CDR3 loop spans 14 amino acids. CDR3 DNA sequence: TGTGCCAGCAGCCCACTCACAGCCCCCGGTGGCTACACCTTC. Translation gives CASSPLTAPGGYTF.

The CDR3 loop is CASSVETGGIQYF. The CDR3, as DNA: TGTGCCAGCAGTGTTGAGACGGGAGGCATTCAGTACTTC. The chain combines TRBV2 with TRBJ2-4; 7 positions match TRBD2. Germline V gene sequence: CDR1 SNHLY, CDR2 FYNNEI. This CDR3 is built from 13 residues. Trimming removed 4 bases from V and 9 bases from J; junction bases left unmatched: 6.

The genes are TRBV29-1 and TRBJ2-7, with D uncertain. CDR1 is SQVTM, CDR2 ANQGSEA, per germline. This CDR3 spans 11 amino acids. Trimming removed 5 bases from V and 0 bases from J, with 5 bases in between. The CDR3 DNA is TGCAGCGTTCATAACTCCTACGAGCAGTACTTC. Amino acid sequence: CSVHNSYEQYF.

This clonotype has more than one count but fewer than ten. This chain uses TRBV7-2 with TRBJ2-7; the match to TRBD1 covers 8 bases. The CDR3 covers 14 residues. Per the germline V gene, CDR1 is SGHTA and CDR2 is FQGNSA. V was pared by 8 bases and J by 2 bases, with 8 bases of the junction left unmatched. The CDR3 nucleotides are TGTGCCAGCTTAGGACAGGGCCTTCCCTACGAGCAGTACTTC. Protein product: CASLGQGLPYEQYF. Filled out from reference TRBV7-2 and TRBJ2-7, the complete variable domain reads GAGVSQSPSNKVTEKGKDVELRCDPISGHTALYWYRQSLGQGLEFLIYFQGNSAPDKSGLPSDRFSAERTGGSVSTLTIQRTQQEDSAVYLCASLGQGLPYEQYFGPGTRLTVT.

V and J are TRBV7-2 and TRBJ2-7, with D uncertain. The V gene's germline CDR1 is SGHTA and CDR2 FQGNSA. The CDR3 runs to 15 residues. Trimming pared 2 bases from V and 1 base from J, leaving 12 bases between. CDR3 DNA sequence: TGTGCCAGCAGCTTAAAGGGTTATGAGTCCTACGAGCAGTACTTC. Translation gives CASSLKGYESYEQYF.

This clonotype was seen repeatedly, ten times or more. The V and J genes are TRBV11-2 and TRBJ2-1, with 12 positions matching TRBD2. CDR3 size: 15 residues. The V segment lost 5 bases and the J segment 6 bases; nucleotides outside the gene matches: 5. Per the germline V gene, CDR1 is SGHAT and CDR2 is FQNNGV. CDR3 nucleotides: TGTGCCAGCAGCCGACTAGCGGGAGTCGGCAATGAGCAGTTCTTC. Translated, it gives CASSRLAGVGNEQFF.

The table lists this clonotype with many counts. V gene TRBV25-1 combines with J gene TRBJ1-2; 10 bases are shared with TRBD1. V shed 10 bases and J 10 bases; nucleotides not matched to a gene: 21. The germline V gene encodes CDR1 MGHDK and CDR2 SYGVNS. The CDR3 runs 16 residues. This CDR3 reads CATIEGEQPGTGAYTF. The CDR3, as DNA: TGTGCCACCATAGAAGGGGAGCAGCCAGGGACAGGGGCCTACACCTTC.

This clonotype showed up many times. This rearrangement joins TRBV19 to TRBJ2-2; D remains unclear. The germline V gene has CDR1 LNHDA and CDR2 SQIVND (reference sequence). The CDR3 consists of 12 residues. Trimming took 3 bases from V and 7 from J, leaving 6 bases between them. DNA of the CDR3: TGTGCCAGTAGTATCAGATTCGGGGAGCTGTTTTTT. It encodes CASSIRFGELFF.

This clonotype was recorded at least ten times. The chain has TRBV11-2 and TRBJ2-7, with 8 positions matching TRBD1. This CDR3 contains 16 residues. V was pared by 4 bases and J by 2 bases, with 10 bases of the junction left unmatched. Germline CDR1 SGHAT, CDR2 FQNNGV. This CDR3 is CASSSPRTGFTYEQYF. CDR3 in DNA: TGTGCCAGCAGCTCCCCCCGGACAGGGTTTACCTACGAGCAGTACTTC.

There are many counts of this clonotype. The rearrangement uses TRBV7-9 and TRBJ2-7, with 12 bases lining up with TRBD2. The CDR3 runs 14 residues. Per the germline V gene, CDR1 is SEHNR and CDR2 is FQNEAQ (reference sequence). The trim removed 5 bases at V and 6 bases at J, leaving 5 bases unmatched. CDR3 DNA: TGTGCCAGCAGCCACCGACTAGCGGGAGTCGAGCAGTACTTC. Its translation is CASSHRLAGVEQYF.

The rearrangement joins TRBV3-1 to TRBJ1-2; D might be TRBD1 (5 bases). The germline gives CDR1 LGHDT, CDR2 YNNKEL (reference sequence). The length of the CDR3 is 14 residues. Trimming removed 1 base at V and 4 bases at J, with 10 bases between. The CDR3 sequence: CASSQGRGGYGYTF. CDR3 DNA sequence: TGTGCCAGCAGCCAAGGAAGGGGAGGCTATGGCTACACCTTC.

This clonotype has more than one count but fewer than ten. The J gene is TRBJ1-3, the V gene TRBV20-1, with D perhaps TRBD1 (5 bases). Germline lookup yields CDR1 DFQATT and CDR2 SNEGSKA (reference sequence). The CDR3 has 15 residues. Trimming pared 0 bases from V and 0 bases from J, leaving 9 bases between. CDR3 coding DNA: TGCAGTGCTAGAGATCGGGGCAGCTCTGGAAACACCATATATTTT. It yields the protein CSARDRGSSGNTIYF.

This clonotype was seen at least ten times. The chain combines TRBV12-3 or TRBV12-4 with TRBJ1-5; D gene uncertain. The CDR3 runs 12 residues. V was clipped by 6 bases and J by 7 bases, with 10 bases between them. The CDR3 loop is CASRGNEQPQHF. The CDR3 coding sequence is TGTGCCAGCAGAGGCAATGAGCAGCCCCAGCATTTT.

This clonotype was observed many times. V usage is TRBV10-3 and J usage is TRBJ1-2, with TRBD1 matching 8 bases. Germline trimming cut 2 bases from V and 7 bases from J; bases unmatched to any gene: 3. The CDR3 is 13 amino acids. Germline V gives CDR1 ENHRY, CDR2 SYGVKD. The CDR3 DNA reads TGTGCCATCAGTGAGCCGACAGGGGCTGGCTACACCTTC. It encodes CAISEPTGAGYTF.

This clonotype showed up many times. CDR3 bases: TGTGCCAGCCTTGGACAGACGCCTAACTATGGCTACACCTTC. It yields the protein CASLGQTPNYGYTF. This chain connects TRBV28 to TRBJ1-2, with D tentatively TRBD1 (6 bases). CDR1 is MDHEN and CDR2 is SYDVKM in the germline V gene. Trimming pared 8 bases from V and 0 bases from J, leaving 13 bases between. The CDR3 loop spans 14 amino acids.

This clonotype has at least ten counts. The chain carries TRBV6-1 and TRBJ1-2; D is possibly TRBD1 (5 bases). Looked up from germline, CDR1 is MNHNS and CDR2 is SASEGT. The V end was cut by 4 bases, the J end by 3 bases, with 9 bases between. The length of the CDR3 is 13 residues. The CDR3 coding sequence is TGTGCCAGCAGTGCCGGGACTTACTATGGCTACACCTTC. This codes for CASSAGTYYGYTF.

This clonotype was picked up many times. The chain has TRBV9 and TRBJ1-1; no definite D call. V was shortened by 1 base and J by 1 base, with 5 bases between the two germline ends. This CDR3 is 13 amino acids long. Per the germline V gene, CDR1 is SGDLS and CDR2 is YYNGEE. This chain's CDR3 is CASSVMQNTEAFF. DNA for the CDR3: TGTGCCAGCAGCGTAATGCAGAACACTGAAGCTTTCTTT.

This clonotype was observed a handful of times. CDR3 coding DNA: TGTGCCAGCAGCCATTGGGGTGGCGAGACCCAGTACTTC. Translated: CASSHWGGETQYF. The chain carries TRBV28 and TRBJ2-5, with D uncertain. The CDR3 length is 13 residues. The V gene lost 6 bases and the J gene lost 5 bases, with 13 bases spanning the gap. Per germline, CDR1 MDHEN and CDR2 SYDVKM.

The CDR3 here is CASSLALVPAENTGELFF. CDR3 DNA sequence: TGTGCCAGCAGCTTAGCATTGGTACCCGCCGAGAACACCGGGGAGCTGTTTTTT. The V and J genes are TRBV7-2 and TRBJ2-2; no clear D. The V gene lost 0 bases and the J gene lost 1 base, with 15 bases spanning the gap. The CDR3 runs 18 residues. Germline-derived CDR1 and CDR2 are SGHTA and FQGNSA.